The clone carrying this T cell receptor (beta chain) has at least ten counts. Diagnoses were made from clinical symptoms, serum measures (thyroxine and TRAb), thyroid ultrasound and orbital computed tomography. The data are from a study of T cells in Graves' hyperthyroidism and ophthalmopathy. Using RNA transcripts as the source, TCR beta CDR3 regions were amplified. The TCR CDR3 was amplified in a first-round RT-PCR using the HTBI primer set. TCRdb ran MiXCR on the multiplex PCR reads and lists one entry per CDR3 protein. The data show about 410,000 distinct CDR3 sequences, about 14% seen once. Germline CDR1 reads SGDLS; CDR2 reads YYNGEE. V trimming: 5 bases; J trimming: 1 base; junction bases outside the gene matches: 5. The CDR3 loop spans 15 amino acids.

Sequencing was performed on blood. V usage is TRBV9 and J usage is TRBJ2-2, with 7 bases identical to TRBD2. This clonotype was obtained from a man in his late teens or twenties with Graves' ophthalmopathy. The DNA for the CDR3 is TGTGCCAGCAGGGCGGCTAGCGGGAACACCGGGGAGCTGTTTTTT. Protein: CASRAASGNTGELFF.